This TCR beta chain was found in a study of post-analysis software for immune sequencing data. Looking at the study overall: Both relapsing-remitting and secondary progressive multiple sclerosis featured among the disease courses, as did progressive-relapsing multiple sclerosis. Study observations and caveats: By F measure, samples from a shared preparation batch strongly co-clustered. With TRBV5-6, TRBV5-1 and TRBV20-1 included, a handful of TRBV segments were more frequent in patients than in controls. The normalized Chao1 diversity of multiple sclerosis patients was significantly lower than that of controls.

Worth noting for this clonotype: The antigen is not known.

Libraries were made from TCR beta cDNA, and they carried unique molecular identifiers. T cells numbering about 0.9 to 11 million yielded approximately 500,000 cDNA molecules. TCRdb redid the calling of the PCR reads with MiXCR, one entry per CDR3 protein. This sample carries approximately 690,000 distinct CDR3 sequences, around 64% of them seen once, and the ten largest clones take approximately 10%. This CDR3 has 15 amino acids. Germline CDR1 reads SGHRS; CDR2 reads YFSETQ. V lost 1 base and J lost 5, with 15 bases in between. This chain connects TRBV5-1 to TRBJ2-5; D gene unclear. The receptor's source is a girl aged 2 to 10 with multiple sclerosis. Sequencing used blood. The CDR3 coding sequence is TGCGCCAGCAGCTTGTCCGGATCTCCTTTGGAGACCCAGTACTTC. Translated: CASSLSGSPLETQYF.